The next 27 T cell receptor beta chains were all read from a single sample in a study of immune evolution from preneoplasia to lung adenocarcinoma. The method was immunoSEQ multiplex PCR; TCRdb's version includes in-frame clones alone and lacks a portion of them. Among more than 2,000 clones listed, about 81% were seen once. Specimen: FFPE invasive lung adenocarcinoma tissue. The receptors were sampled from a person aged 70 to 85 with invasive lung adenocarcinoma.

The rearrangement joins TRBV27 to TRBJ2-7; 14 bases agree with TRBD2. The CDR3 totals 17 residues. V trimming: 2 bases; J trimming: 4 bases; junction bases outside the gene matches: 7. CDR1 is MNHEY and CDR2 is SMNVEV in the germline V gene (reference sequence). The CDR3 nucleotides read TGTGCCAGCAGTTTAACCGGGACTAGCGGGAGTCAGTACGAGCAGTACTTC. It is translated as CASSLTGTSGSQYEQYF.

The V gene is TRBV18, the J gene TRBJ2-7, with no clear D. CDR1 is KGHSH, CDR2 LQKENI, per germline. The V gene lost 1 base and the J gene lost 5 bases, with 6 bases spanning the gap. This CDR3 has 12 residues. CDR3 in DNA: TGTGCCAGCTCACCACGTCCCCACGAGCAGTACTTC. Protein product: CASSPRPHEQYF. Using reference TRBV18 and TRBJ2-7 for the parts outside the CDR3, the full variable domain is NAGVMQNPRHLVRRRGQEARLRCSPMKGHSHVYWYRQLPEEGLKFMVYLQKENIIDESGMPKERFSAEFPKEGPSILRIQQVVRGDSAAYFCASSPRPHEQYFGPGTRLTVT.

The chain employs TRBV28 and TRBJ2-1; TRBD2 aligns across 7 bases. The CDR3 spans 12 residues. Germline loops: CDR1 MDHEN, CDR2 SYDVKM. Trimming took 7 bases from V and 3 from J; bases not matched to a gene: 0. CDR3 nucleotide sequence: TGTGCCAGCACTAGCGGCTACAATGAGCAGTTCTTC. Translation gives CASTSGYNEQFF. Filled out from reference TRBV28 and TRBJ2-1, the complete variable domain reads DVKVTQSSRYLVKRTGEKVFLECVQDMDHENMFWYRQDPGLGLRLIYFSYDVKMKEKGDIPEGYSVSREKKERFSLILESASTNQTSMYLCASTSGYNEQFFGPGTRLTVL.

Written as DNA, the CDR3 is TGTGCCAGCAGCCTACTAGCGGGAGCTACAGATACGCAGTATTTT. Translation: CASSLLAGATDTQYF. The rearrangement links TRBV7-9 to TRBJ2-3, with 11 bases fitting TRBD2. Germline V lookup: CDR1 SEHNR, CDR2 FQNEAQ (reference sequence). This CDR3 contains 15 residues. V lost 5 bases, J lost 3 bases, and 4 bases stayed unmatched.

The CDR3 protein is CASSFGRGLGQPQHF. Written as DNA, the CDR3 is TGTGCCAGCAGTTTCGGGAGGGGTCTCGGTCAGCCCCAGCATTTT. The chain is built from TRBV5-6 and TRBJ1-5, with D possibly TRBD1 on 5 matching bases. This CDR3 contains 15 residues. V dropped 5 bases and J dropped 6 bases, with 18 bases sitting between them. Germline assignment: CDR1 SGHDT and CDR2 YYEEEE.

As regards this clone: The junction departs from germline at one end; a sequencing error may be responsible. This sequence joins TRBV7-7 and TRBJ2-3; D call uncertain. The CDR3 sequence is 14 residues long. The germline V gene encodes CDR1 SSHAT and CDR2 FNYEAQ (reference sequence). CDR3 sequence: CASSLGIDTDTQYF. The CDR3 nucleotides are TGTGCTAGCAGCTTGGGGATTGACACAGATACGCAGTATTTT.

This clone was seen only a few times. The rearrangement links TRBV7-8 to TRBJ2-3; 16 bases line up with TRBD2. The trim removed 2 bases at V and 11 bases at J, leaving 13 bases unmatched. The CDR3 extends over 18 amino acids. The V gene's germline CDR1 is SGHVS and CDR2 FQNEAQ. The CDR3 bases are TGTGCCAGCAGCTTACCGGGACTAGCGGGAGGGCGCGAAGGGGGGCAGTATTTT. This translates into CASSLPGLAGGREGGQYF.

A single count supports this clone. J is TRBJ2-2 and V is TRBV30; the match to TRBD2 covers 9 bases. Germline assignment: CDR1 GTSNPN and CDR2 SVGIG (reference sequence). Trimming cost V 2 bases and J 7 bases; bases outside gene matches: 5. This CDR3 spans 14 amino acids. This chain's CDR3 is CAWSIAGVVGELFF. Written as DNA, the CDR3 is TGTGCCTGGAGTATAGCGGGAGTCGTCGGGGAGCTGTTTTTT.

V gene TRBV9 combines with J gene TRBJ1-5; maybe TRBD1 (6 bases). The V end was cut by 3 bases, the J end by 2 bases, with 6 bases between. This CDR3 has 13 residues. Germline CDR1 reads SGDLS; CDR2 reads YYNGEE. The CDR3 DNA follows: TGTGCCAGCAGCGGACAGGGCAATCAGCCCCAGCATTTT. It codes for CASSGQGNQPQHF.

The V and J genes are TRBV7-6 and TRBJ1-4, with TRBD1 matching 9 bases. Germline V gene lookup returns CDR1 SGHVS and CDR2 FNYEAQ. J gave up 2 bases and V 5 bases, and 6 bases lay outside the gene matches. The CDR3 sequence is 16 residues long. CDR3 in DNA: TGTGCCAGCAGCCAACCCGGGACAGGGACTAATGAAAAACTGTTTTTT. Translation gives CASSQPGTGTNEKLFF.

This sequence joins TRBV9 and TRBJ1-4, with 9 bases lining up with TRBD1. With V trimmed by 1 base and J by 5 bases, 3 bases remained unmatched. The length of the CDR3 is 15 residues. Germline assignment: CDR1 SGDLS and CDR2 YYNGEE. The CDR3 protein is CASSVLGTGNEKLFF. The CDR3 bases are TGTGCCAGCAGCGTACTCGGGACAGGGAATGAAAAACTGTTTTTT.

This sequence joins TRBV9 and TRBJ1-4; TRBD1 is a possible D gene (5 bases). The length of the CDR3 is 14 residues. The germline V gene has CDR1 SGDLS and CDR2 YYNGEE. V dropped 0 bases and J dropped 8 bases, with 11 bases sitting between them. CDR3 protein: CASSVGLAGEKLFF. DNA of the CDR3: TGTGCCAGCAGCGTAGGATTGGCAGGGGAAAAACTGTTTTTT.

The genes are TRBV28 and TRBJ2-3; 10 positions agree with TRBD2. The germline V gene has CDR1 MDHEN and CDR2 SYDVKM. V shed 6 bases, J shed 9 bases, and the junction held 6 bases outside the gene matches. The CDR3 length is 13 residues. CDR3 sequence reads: CASRAGGLGTQYF. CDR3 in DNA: TGTGCCAGCAGAGCGGGAGGGCTCGGGACGCAGTATTTT.

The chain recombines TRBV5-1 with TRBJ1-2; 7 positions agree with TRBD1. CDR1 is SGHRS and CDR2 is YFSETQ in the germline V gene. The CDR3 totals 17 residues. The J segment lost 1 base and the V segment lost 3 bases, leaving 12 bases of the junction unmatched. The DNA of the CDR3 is TGCGCCAGCAGCTCCTCATACCGGGACAGTTATAACTATGGCTACACCTTC. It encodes CASSSSYRDSYNYGYTF.

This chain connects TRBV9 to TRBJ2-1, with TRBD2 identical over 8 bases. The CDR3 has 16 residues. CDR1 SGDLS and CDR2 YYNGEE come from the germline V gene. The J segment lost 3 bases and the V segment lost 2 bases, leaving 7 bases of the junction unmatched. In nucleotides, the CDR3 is TGTGCCAGCAGCGTCGAGGACCGGGAGGGCTACAATGAGCAGTTCTTC. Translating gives CASSVEDREGYNEQFF.

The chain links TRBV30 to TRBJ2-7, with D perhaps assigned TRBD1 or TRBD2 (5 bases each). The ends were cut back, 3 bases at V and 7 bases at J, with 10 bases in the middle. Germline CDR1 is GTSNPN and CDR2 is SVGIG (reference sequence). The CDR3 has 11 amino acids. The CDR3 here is CAWSEGSEQYF. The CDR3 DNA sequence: TGTGCCTGGAGCGAGGGGTCAGAGCAGTACTTC. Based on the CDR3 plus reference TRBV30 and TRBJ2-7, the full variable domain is SQTIHQWPATLVQPVGSPLSLECTVEGTSNPNLYWYRQAAGRGLQLLFYSVGIGQISSEVPQNLSASRPQDRQFILSSKKLLLSDSGFYLCAWSEGSEQYFGPGTRLTVT.

The CDR3 here is CASSARGSYEQYF. Written as DNA, the CDR3 is TGTGCCAGCAGCGCCAGGGGCTCCTACGAGCAGTACTTC. The V gene is TRBV9, the J gene TRBJ2-7; perhaps TRBD1 as D (6 bases). There are 13 residues in the CDR3. The germline V and J ends were trimmed by 3 bases and 0 bases, with 7 bases remaining between them. The germline CDR1 and CDR2 sequences are SGDLS and YYNGEE. The whole variable domain, remainder taken from reference TRBV9 and TRBJ2-7, is DSGVTQTPKHLITATGQRVTLRCSPRSGDLSVYWYQQSLDQGLQFLIQYYNGEERAKGNILERFSAQQFPDLHSELNLSSLELGDSALYFCASSARGSYEQYFGPGTRLTVT.

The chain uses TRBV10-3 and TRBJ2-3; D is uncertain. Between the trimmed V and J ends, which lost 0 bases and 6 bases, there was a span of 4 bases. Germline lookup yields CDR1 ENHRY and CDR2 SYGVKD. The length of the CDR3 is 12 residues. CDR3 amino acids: CAISESPDTQYF. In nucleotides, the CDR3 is TGTGCCATCAGTGAGTCTCCGGATACGCAGTATTTT.

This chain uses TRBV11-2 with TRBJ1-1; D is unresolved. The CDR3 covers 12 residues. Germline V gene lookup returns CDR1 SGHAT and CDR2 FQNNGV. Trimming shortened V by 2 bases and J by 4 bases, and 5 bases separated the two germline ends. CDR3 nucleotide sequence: TGTGCCAGCAGCTTATTTAGCACTGAAGCTTTCTTT. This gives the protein CASSLFSTEAFF.

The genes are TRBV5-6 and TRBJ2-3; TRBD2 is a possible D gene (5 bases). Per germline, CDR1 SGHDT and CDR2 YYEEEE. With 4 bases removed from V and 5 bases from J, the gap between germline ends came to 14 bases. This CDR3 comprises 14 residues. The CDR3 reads CASSRDHGGDTQYF. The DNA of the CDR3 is TGTGCCAGCAGCCGGGATCACGGCGGAGATACGCAGTATTTT.

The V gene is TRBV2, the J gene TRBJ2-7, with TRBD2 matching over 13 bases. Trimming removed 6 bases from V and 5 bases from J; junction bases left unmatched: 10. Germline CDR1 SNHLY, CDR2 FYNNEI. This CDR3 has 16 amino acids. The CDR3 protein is CASRTGTSGKRNEQYF. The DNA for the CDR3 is TGTGCCAGCAGGACCGGGACTAGCGGGAAGAGGAACGAGCAGTACTTC.

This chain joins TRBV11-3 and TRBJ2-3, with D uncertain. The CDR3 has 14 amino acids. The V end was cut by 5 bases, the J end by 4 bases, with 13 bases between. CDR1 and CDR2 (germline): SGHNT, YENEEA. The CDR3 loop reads CASSNQQPPDTQYF. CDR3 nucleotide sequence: TGTGCCAGCAGCAATCAGCAGCCCCCAGATACGCAGTATTTT.

The CDR3 protein is CSAIGGVGSYEQYF. DNA of the CDR3: TGCAGCGCCATCGGGGGTGTGGGGTCCTACGAGCAGTACTTC. The rearrangement uses TRBV29-1 and TRBJ2-7, with a weak D call TRBD2 (6 bases). V lost 7 bases to trimming and J lost 1 base, with 17 bases between them. The CDR3 runs to 14 residues. Germline CDR1 reads SQVTM; CDR2 reads ANQGSEA.

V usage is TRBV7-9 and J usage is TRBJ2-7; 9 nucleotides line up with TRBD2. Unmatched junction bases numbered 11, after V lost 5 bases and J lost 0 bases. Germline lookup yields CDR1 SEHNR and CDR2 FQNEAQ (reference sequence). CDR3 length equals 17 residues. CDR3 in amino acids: CASSPQMTSGSSYEQYF. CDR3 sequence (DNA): TGTGCCAGCAGCCCTCAGATGACTAGCGGAAGCTCCTACGAGCAGTACTTC.

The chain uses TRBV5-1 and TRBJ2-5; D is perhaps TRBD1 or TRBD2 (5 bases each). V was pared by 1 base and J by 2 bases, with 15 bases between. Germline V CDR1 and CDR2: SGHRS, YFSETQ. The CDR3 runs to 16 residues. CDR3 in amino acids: CASSLSVGEGQETQYF. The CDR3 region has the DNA TGCGCCAGCAGCTTGTCAGTTGGCGAGGGGCAAGAGACCCAGTACTTC.

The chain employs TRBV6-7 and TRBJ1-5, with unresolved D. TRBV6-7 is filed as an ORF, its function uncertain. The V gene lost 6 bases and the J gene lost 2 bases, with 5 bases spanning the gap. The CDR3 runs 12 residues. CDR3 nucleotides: TGTGCCAGCAGGCAGGGCAATCAGCCCCAGCATTTT. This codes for CASRQGNQPQHF.

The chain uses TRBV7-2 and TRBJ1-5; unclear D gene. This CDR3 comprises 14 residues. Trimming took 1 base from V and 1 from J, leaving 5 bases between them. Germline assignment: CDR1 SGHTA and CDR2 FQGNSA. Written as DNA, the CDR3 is TGTGCCAGCAGCTTAGAGTTGAGCAATCAGCCCCAGCATTTT. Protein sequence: CASSLELSNQPQHF.